This T cell receptor (beta chain) was obtained from a study of blood T cells in healthy people across ages. This clonotype was found a few times. Deletions cut 5 bases from V and 5 bases from J, with 19 bases between. Germline V gene sequence: CDR1 MNHNY, CDR2 SVGAGI (reference sequence). This CDR3 is built from 15 residues. Alongside a J-beta primer mix, a sample-barcoded 5' primer served in a second PCR lasting about 7 to 12 cycles. TCRdb reprocessed the 5' RACE reads with MiXCR, giving one entry per CDR3 protein. This sample carries about 840,000 distinct CDR3 sequences, just under 30% of them seen once, and the ten largest clones take roughly a tenth. The same sample was also used in a study of T cells of mothers and their children.

The clonotype originates from a woman in her thirties or forties in good health. The rearrangement joins TRBV6-6 to TRBJ2-7; D is perhaps TRBD1 (6 bases). The sample consisted of blood. As DNA, the CDR3 is TGTGCCAGCAGTACGCAAGCGAGGGGGAGCCACGAGCAGTACTTC. This encodes CASSTQARGSHEQYF.